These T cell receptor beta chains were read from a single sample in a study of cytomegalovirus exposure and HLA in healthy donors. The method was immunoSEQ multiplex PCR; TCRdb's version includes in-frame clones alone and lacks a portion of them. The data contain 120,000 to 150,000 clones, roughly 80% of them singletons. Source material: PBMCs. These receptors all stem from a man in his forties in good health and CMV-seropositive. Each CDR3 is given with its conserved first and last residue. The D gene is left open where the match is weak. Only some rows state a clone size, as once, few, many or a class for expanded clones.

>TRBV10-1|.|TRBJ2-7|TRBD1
CASNVSFCVGTDDEQYF
TGCGCCAGCAATGTATCCTTCTGTGTTGGGACAGACGACGAGCAGTACTTC
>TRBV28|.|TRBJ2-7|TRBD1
CASGTGPAYEQYF
TGTGCCTCGGGGACAGGGCCCGCTTACGAGCAGTACTTC
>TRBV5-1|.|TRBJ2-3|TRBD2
CASSRAGEDGDTQYF
TGCGCCAGCAGCAGAGCGGGAGAGGACGGAGATACGCAGTATTTT
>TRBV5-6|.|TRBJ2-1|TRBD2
CASSFLAGDPNNEQFF
TGTGCCAGCAGCTTTTTAGCGGGAGATCCTAACAATGAGCAGTTCTTC
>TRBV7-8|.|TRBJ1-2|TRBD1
CASSLVPAGGDYLYGYTF
TGTGCCAGCAGCTTAGTCCCGGCAGGGGGCGATTACTTGTATGGCTACACCTTC
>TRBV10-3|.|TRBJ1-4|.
CAISDGSSTNEKLFF
TGTGCCATCAGTGACGGTAGTTCAACTAATGAAAAACTGTTTTTT
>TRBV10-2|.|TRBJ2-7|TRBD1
CASNIQGASEQYF
TGCGCCAGCAATATTCAGGGGGCTTCTGAGCAGTACTTC
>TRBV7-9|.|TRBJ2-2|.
CASSFTGPGELFF
TGTGCCAGCAGCTTCACAGGGCCCGGGGAGCTGTTTTTT
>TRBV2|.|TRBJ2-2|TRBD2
CASRLAGVNTGELFF
TGTGCCAGCAGACTAGCGGGGGTCAACACCGGGGAGCTGTTTTTT
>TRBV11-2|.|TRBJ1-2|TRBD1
CASSLGLTGTGYGYTF
TGTGCCAGCAGCTTAGGATTAACCGGGACAGGGTATGGCTACACCTTC
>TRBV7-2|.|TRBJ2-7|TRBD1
CASSYRDRPYEQYF
TGTGCCAGCAGCTACCGGGACAGACCCTACGAGCAGTACTTC
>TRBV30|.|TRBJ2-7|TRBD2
CAWSPRSGSGEQYF
TGTGCCTGGAGTCCCCGTAGCGGGAGTGGGGAGCAGTACTTC
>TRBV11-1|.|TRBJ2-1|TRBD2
CASSAAGLAGNEQFF
TGTGCCAGCAGCGCCGCGGGACTAGCGGGCAATGAGCAGTTCTTC
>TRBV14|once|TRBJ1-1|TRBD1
CASRPLRGLTEAFF
TGTGCCAGCAGGCCCTTGAGGGGGCTCACTGAAGCTTTCTTT
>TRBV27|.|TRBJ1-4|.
CASSLRVAGTEKLFF
TGTGCCAGCAGTTTGAGGGTCGCAGGAACGGAAAAACTGTTTTTT
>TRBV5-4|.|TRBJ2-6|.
CASSLNSAGANVLTF
TGTGCCAGCAGCCTAAACAGTGCTGGGGCCAACGTCCTGACTTTC
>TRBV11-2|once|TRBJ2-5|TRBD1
CASGQGARETQYF
TGTGCCAGCGGACAGGGGGCGAGGGAGACCCAGTACTTC
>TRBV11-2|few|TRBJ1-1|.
CASSLGRSEAFF
TGTGCCAGCAGCTTGGGGAGAAGTGAAGCTTTCTTT
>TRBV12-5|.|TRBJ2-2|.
CASDRGPPGELFF
TGTGCTAGTGATCGCGGTCCCCCCGGGGAGCTGTTTTTT